This TCR beta chain was observed in a study of T cells in Graves' hyperthyroidism and ophthalmopathy. Trimming took 5 bases from V and 4 from J, leaving 11 bases between them. Germline V gives CDR1 LNHDA, CDR2 SQIVND (reference sequence). The CDR3 runs 13 residues. Amplified TCR beta CDR3 regions derived from RNA transcripts. An initial round of RT-PCR targeting the TCR CDR3 relied on the HTBI primer set. One entry per CDR3 protein results from TCRdb running MiXCR on the multiplex PCR reads. The sample lists around 340,000 distinct CDR3 sequences, approximately 13% occurring once. This clonotype was seen ten or more times.

Sequenced: blood. The TCR comes from a woman in her twenties or thirties with Graves' hyperthyroidism. The V call is TRBV19, the J call TRBJ2-5, with D maybe TRBD1 (6 bases). The CDR3: CASSPIRGETQYF. CDR3 DNA sequence: TGTGCCAGTAGTCCGATCAGGGGAGAGACCCAGTACTTC.